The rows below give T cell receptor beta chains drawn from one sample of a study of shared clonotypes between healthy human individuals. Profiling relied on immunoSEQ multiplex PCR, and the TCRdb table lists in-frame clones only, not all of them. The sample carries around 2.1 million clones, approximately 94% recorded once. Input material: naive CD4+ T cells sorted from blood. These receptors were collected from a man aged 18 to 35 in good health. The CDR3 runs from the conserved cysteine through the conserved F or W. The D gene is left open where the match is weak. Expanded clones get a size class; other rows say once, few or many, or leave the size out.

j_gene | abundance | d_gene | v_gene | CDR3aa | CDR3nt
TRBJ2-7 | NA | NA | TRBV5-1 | CASSSTGSSYEQYF | TGCGCCAGCAGCTCGACTGGGAGCTCCTACGAGCAGTACTTC
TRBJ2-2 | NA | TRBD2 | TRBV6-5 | CASRIAGGNTGELFF | TGTGCCAGCAGGATAGCGGGAGGGAACACCGGGGAGCTGTTTTTT
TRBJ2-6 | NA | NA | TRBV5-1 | CASSPGGLGANVLTF | TGCGCCAGCAGCCCAGGGGGGCTTGGGGCCAACGTCCTGACTTTC
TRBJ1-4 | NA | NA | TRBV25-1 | CASSERGRVGEKLFF | TGTGCCAGCAGTGAACGGGGGAGGGTCGGAGAAAAACTGTTTTTT
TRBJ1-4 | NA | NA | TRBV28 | CASKAAGGTNEKLFF | TGTGCCAGCAAGGCCGCGGGGGGAACTAATGAAAAACTGTTTTTT
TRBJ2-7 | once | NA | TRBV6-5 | CASSRGSFYEQYF | TGTGCCAGCAGTCGGGGGAGTTTCTACGAGCAGTACTTC
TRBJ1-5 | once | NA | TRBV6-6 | CASRGDNQPQHF | TGTGCCAGCAGGGGCGATAATCAGCCCCAGCATTTT
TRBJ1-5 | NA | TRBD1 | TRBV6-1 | CASSRDSLGNQPQHF | TGTGCCAGCAGTAGGGACAGCTTGGGCAATCAGCCCCAGCATTTT
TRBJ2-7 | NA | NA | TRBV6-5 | CASSYSMGGGYEQYF | TGTGCCAGCAGTTACTCGATGGGAGGAGGCTACGAGCAGTACTTC
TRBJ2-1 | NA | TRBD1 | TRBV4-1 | CASSQSRDRVHEQFF | TGCGCCAGCAGCCAGAGCCGGGACAGGGTCCATGAGCAGTTCTTC
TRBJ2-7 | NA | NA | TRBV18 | CASSTTSGSPYEQYF | TGTGCCAGCTCAACCACATCAGGGTCACCCTACGAGCAGTACTTC
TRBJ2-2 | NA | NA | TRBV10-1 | CASSEDTRELFF | TGCGCCAGCAGTGAGGACACCCGGGAGCTGTTTTTT
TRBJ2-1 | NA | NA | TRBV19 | CASSGSWEQFF | TGTGCCAGTAGTGGATCGTGGGAGCAGTTCTTC
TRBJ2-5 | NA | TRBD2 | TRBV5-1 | CASSGSSGGLNQETQYF | TGCGCCAGCAGCGGGTCCAGCGGGGGCCTAAATCAAGAGACCCAGTACTTC
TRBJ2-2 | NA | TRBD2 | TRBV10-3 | CAIRREGLGTGELFF | TGTGCCATCAGGCGGGAGGGCCTCGGCACCGGGGAGCTGTTTTTT
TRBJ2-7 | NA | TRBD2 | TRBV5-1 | CASSFTSGRVDEQYF | TGCGCCAGCAGCTTTACTAGCGGGAGGGTAGACGAGCAGTACTTC
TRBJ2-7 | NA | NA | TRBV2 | CASSDPKSYEQYF | TGTGCCAGCAGTGACCCCAAGTCCTACGAGCAGTACTTC
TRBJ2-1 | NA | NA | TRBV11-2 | CASTVAEGASYNEQFF | TGTGCCAGCACCGTAGCGGAAGGAGCATCCTACAATGAGCAGTTCTTC
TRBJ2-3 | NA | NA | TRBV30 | CAWSVIASAFTDTQYF | TGTGCCTGGAGTGTAATCGCTAGCGCCTTCACAGATACGCAGTATTTT
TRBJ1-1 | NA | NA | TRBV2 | CASSDDFDTEAFF | TGTGCCAGCAGCGACGACTTCGACACTGAAGCTTTCTTT